This TCR beta chain was sequenced for a study of cytomegalovirus exposure and HLA in healthy donors (dated by TCRdb to 2016 to 2017). With regard to the full study: An earlier analysis of approximately 600 of the donors reported more than 250 Gb of sequence data and around 110 million unique TCR beta sequences from some 180 million T cells. In addition to the first cohort of 650 to 750 subjects, a separate validation cohort of approximately 120 different subjects was used. Among almost 400 genotyped donors of the cohort, an average of about 240,000 unique TCR beta nucleotide sequences were sequenced per donor, roughly a sixth of them non-productive. The number of typed donors differed by locus: about 629-630 for A, B, C, DRB1 and DQB1; some 540 for DQA1; around 610 for DPA1; and about 470 for DPB1. To decide whether each TCR beta V gene segment behaved as functional or pseudogenic, an earlier analysis of some 600 of the donors relied on high-throughput TCR beta sequencing. Of the 300 to 450 genotyped donors, 65% to 90% fell in the genetic ancestry cluster associated with self-reported Caucasian donors. A later analysis re-examined previously published TCR beta repertoires from roughly 650 donors and added high-resolution HLA genotyping to investigate patterns of TCR occurrence. In a later genetic analysis, genome-wide SNP genotypes for about 60% of the 666 donors were used, and that subset was treated as a discovery cohort. Rather than using new phenotypic data, the later analysis identified candidate immune exposures from TCR beta sequences and from how often those sequences occurred across donors. The study aimed to test whether signatures of past pathogen exposure could be identified by cataloging public T cell receptors. Donor age, sex, ethnicity and CMV serostatus were compiled alongside the repertoire data. HLA typing included class I and class II loci at four-digit resolution. The study combined high-throughput TCR immunosequencing, statistical association of individual TCRs with disease status, and machine learning to predict cytomegalovirus infection status. About 280 gigabases of sequencing data and roughly 81 million unique TCR sequences made up an early release that covered nearly 650 HLA-typed donors. The study used immunosequencing to profile the T cell repertoires of approximately 630 subjects and linked those repertoires to cytomegalovirus serostatus. All discovery cohort repertoires had been generated on a single sequencing platform. Several DR-DQ haplotypes were handled as single units for association and clustering because linkage in the cohort was strong. General findings and caveats noted by the study authors: In a later analysis, HLA-associated TCR beta chains were found to be more clonally expanded and to have lower generation probabilities than equally common non-associated chains. Three of the identified cytomegalovirus-associated TCR beta chains were confirmed in vitro to be specific for cytomegalovirus antigens. A later genetic analysis associated a missense DCLRE1C variant with V-gene and J-gene trimming of TCR beta chains, and an independent cohort replicated the association. Linkage disequilibrium might explain the correlated functional status among segregating V segments, but an unknown experimental factor could not be ruled out. Because HLA typing was unavailable for some donors at each locus, only the typed subset was used in association tests. In a later analysis, most CMV-associated TCR beta chains were found to appear HLA-restricted, with HLA associations seemingly driven largely by CMV exposure. The authors suggested that the approach could potentially be generalized to other disease states and immunological phenotypes. Cytomegalovirus status was reported to be diagnosed by the classifier with high specificity and sensitivity in both the original and validation cohorts. The sequencing pipeline was judged likely to have produced a cluster of highly shared sequence variants as a technical artifact. In a later analysis, over 15,000 TCR beta sequences were associated with specific HLA alleles at a false discovery rate of 0.05. In a later analysis, the rate of TCR association differed among HLA loci, with DRB1 alleles having the most associated TCRs and HLA-C alleles having the fewest. CMV serostatus was the only immune exposure information available for the cohort. Assigning TCR associations to individual alleles was difficult when HLA alleles, especially DR and DQ, strongly co-occurred. Most TCR sequences were seen in very few donors, while some public TCRs were found in many individuals. According to a later genetic analysis, donors in an Asian-associated ancestry cluster had fewer N-insertions in productive TCRs than the roughly 670-donor mean. About 15 rarely observed V segments, including chromosome 9 orphons, were excluded from the earlier analysis of several hundred of the donors because counts were too low. This cohort had only TCR beta chains sequenced, and the lack of alpha or paired-chain data limited which features could be detected. A later analysis reported that several top co-occurrence clusters appeared linked to parvovirus B19, influenza, CMV and Epstein-Barr virus. Sequencing depth was assumed to be roughly uniform across donors in the presence/absence analyses, though that assumption may not hold. In an earlier analysis of about 550 of the donors, most TCR beta V segments were observed in productive rearrangements about 87% or about 30% of the time, broadly matching IMGT annotations. A further reported finding was that TCR beta sequences accurately predicted the HLA-A and HLA-B alleles for most subjects in the first cohort. The study listed approximately 150 TCR beta chains as associated with cytomegalovirus.

The library was prepared using the immunoSEQ multiplex PCR assay. A mixture of 60 forward primers for TCR Vbeta segments and 13 reverse primers for TCR Jbeta segments was used in the multiplex PCR. The CDR3 region of rearranged TCR beta genes was amplified from genomic DNA with a multiplex PCR assay. The amplified TCR beta libraries were sequenced on the Illumina HiSeq System as 87-base-pair reads. The paper's processing steps were these. A later analysis counted some 80 million unique TCR beta chains across the approximately 700 repertoires, and around 9.9 million of these chains were shared by at least two donors. Raw reads were error-corrected and collapsed into unique sequences by a nearest-neighbor algorithm in which closely related sequences were merged to remove PCR and sequencing errors. CDR3 sequences were aligned to IMGT reference sequences to assign V, D and J gene segments. For a sequence to be retained, a match of at least six nucleotides was required to both a V gene segment and a J gene segment. Rearrangements were classified as productive when the CDR3 lacked stop codons and remained in frame with V and J, and all other rearrangements were classified as non-productive. Following IMGT convention, CDR3 was defined as the stretch from the second conserved V-encoded cysteine up to the conserved J-encoded phenylalanine. The earlier analysis of some 540 of the donors excluded any sequence lacking an unambiguous match to a single V gene segment. An earlier analysis of 550 to 650 of the donors classified V segments as functional when productive rearrangements were above 56.7% and as segregating when the standard deviation between donors was above 5%. A statistical classification framework was developed to diagnose cytomegalovirus status using the catalog of TCR beta chain sequences. In a later analysis, V and J genes were assigned by comparing TCR nucleotide sequences against IMGT/GENE-DB human TR gene sequences. In a later analysis, CDR3 sequences and most-parsimonious VDJ recombination scenarios were assigned using the TCRdist pipeline. In a later analysis, every TCR beta chain was defined by the combination of its CDR3 amino acid sequence and its V-gene family, and reads without a unique V-gene family were dropped. As a way to deal with suspected cross-contamination and a sequencing artifact, a later analysis dropped nearly 600 nucleotide sequences that were highly shared and had low generation probability. In a later analysis, a clonal expansion index was calculated for each public chain from normalized within-repertoire ranks of inferred template counts. A later analysis computed generation probabilities with a VDJ recombination model fitted to out-of-frame rearrangements, and checked the results against IGoR. In a later analysis, TCR-TCR, TCR-HLA and TCR-CMV co-occurrence was scored with hypergeometric tests, and a repertoire-size bias correction was applied to TCR pairs. False discovery rates were estimated in a later analysis by permuting HLA or CMV assignments 20 times. In a later analysis, co-occurring TCRs were grouped with DBSCAN, and TCRdist sequence similarity was added when clustering was performed within HLA-allele-positive subsets. Co-occurrence clustering excluded repertoires with fewer than 30,000 or more than 120,000 public chains, plus five with anomalous nucleotide sharing. TCRdb's version of the immuneACCESS table is confined to in-frame rearrangements and falls short of the full clone set. An unresolved V gene accounts for under half of the shortfall where checked; the remainder is of unknown origin. That table furnishes V, J and clone size, whereas the DNA furnished D and trimming. For this sample there are about 50,000 clones; 55% to 85% appear just once. The ten largest clones add up to roughly 9.2% of the sample.

In total, 630 or so healthy bone marrow donors made up the cohort. At the time of sampling, every cohort member was nominally healthy, though immune exposures that went unrecorded were likely present. The donor tested CMV seronegative, placing the donor among the 300 to 400 seronegative members of the cohort. Each donor provided a peripheral blood sample, and peripheral blood mononuclear cells were used for TCR beta sequencing. The Qiagen DNeasy Blood Extraction Kit was used to extract genomic DNA from the blood cell samples. This clone occurred a few times. Its antigen is currently not known. Base qualities were left out, and no much larger clone turns up one base away. The sequenced sample consisted of PBMCs. This receptor was identified in a woman in her 50s in good health and CMV-seronegative.

For the CDR3, the sequence is CASSQDSGSSYNEQFF. The DNA reads TGCGCCAGCAGCCAAGATAGCGGGAGCTCCTACAATGAGCAGTTCTTC. The chain links TRBV4-1 with TRBJ2-1, with 9 junctional bases fitting TRBD2. The CDR3, from cysteine to phenylalanine, totals 16 residues. Only CDR3 DNA remains: 48 bases, in frame from the first base. Germline trimming: 0 bases from V, 0 bases from J; junction bases outside gene matches: 0. According to the germline V gene, CDR1 reads MGHRA and CDR2 reads YSYEKL.